This T cell receptor (beta chain) is from a study of identical twins. Study results and limitations: The study reached conclusions through statistical analysis that was cross-sectional, not following the same donors. Beta clonotypes that were abundant in cord blood contained fewer insertions, a pattern absent from memory repertoires.

This clonotype came up many times. Its antigen is unidentified. Trimming took off 10 bases at V and 7 bases at J, with 11 bases between the two ends. The CDR3 loop spans 11 amino acids. Template switching supplied a universal primer site; unique molecular identifiers were carried on the cDNA. TCRdb re-analysed the 5' RACE reads in MiXCR, keeping a single row per CDR3 protein. The data show about 490,000 distinct CDR3 sequences, roughly 15% seen once. These data also featured in a second study, about yellow fever vaccine responses in identical twins.

The sequencing sample was made of CD4+ T cells sorted from blood. This clonotype originated in a woman aged 18-29 years in good health. The gene calls are TRBV12-3 or TRBV12-4 and TRBJ2-1; D gene unclear. This CDR3 reads CATSPLNEQFF. Written as DNA, the CDR3 is TGTGCCACCTCCCCCCTAAATGAGCAGTTCTTC.